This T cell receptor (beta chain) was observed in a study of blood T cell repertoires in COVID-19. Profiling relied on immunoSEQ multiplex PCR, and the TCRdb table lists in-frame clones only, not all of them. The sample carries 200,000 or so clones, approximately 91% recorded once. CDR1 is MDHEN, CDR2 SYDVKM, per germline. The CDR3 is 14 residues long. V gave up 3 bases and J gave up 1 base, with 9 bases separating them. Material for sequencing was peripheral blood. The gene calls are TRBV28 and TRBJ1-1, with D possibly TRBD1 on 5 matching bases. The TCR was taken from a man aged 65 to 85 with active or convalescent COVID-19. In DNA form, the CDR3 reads TGTGCCAGCAGTTTGTCCAGGGCGAACACTGAAGCTTTCTTT. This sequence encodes CASSLSRANTEAFF.